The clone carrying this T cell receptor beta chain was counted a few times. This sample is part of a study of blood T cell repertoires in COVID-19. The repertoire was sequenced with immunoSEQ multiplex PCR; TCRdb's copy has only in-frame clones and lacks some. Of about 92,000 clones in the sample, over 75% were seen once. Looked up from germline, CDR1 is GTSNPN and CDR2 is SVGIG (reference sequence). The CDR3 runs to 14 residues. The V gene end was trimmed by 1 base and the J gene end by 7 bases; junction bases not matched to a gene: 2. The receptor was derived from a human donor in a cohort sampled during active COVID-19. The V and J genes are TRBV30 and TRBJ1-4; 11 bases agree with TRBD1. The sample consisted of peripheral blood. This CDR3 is CAWSDGTGGEKLFF. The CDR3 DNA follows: TGTGCCTGGAGTGATGGGACAGGGGGTGAAAAACTGTTTTTT.